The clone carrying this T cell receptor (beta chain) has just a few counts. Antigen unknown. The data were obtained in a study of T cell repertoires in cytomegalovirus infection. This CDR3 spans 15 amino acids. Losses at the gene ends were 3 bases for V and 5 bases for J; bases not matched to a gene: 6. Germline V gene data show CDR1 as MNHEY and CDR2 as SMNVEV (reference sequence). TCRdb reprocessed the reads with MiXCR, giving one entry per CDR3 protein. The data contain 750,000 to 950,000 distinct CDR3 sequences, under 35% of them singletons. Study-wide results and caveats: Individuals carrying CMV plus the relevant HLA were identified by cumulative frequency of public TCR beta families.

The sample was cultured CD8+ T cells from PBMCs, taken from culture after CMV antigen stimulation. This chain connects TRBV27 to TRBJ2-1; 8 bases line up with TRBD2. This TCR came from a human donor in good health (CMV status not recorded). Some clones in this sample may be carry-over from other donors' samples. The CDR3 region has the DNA TGTGCCAGCAGTTTGGCGGGGGGTTCTCACAATGAGCAGTTCTTC. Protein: CASSLAGGSHNEQFF.